This T cell receptor (beta chain) was recovered during a study of blood T cell repertoires in COVID-19. Study in general: The United States, Italy and Spain supplied acute and convalescent COVID-19 samples. PBMCs, B-cell-depleted T cells, or T cells were the source of the cDNA or gDNA that made up the material.

The CDR3 is made up of 15 amino acids. V lost 2 bases, J lost 7 bases, and 14 bases lay in between. Germline CDR1 is SNHLY and CDR2 is FYNNEI. The table lists this clone with a few counts. Per the original methods: Cell counts per sample came from amplifying reference gene primers. Produced via immunoSEQ multiplex PCR; TCRdb's table is partial and in-frame only. V, J and clone size were drawn from that table, and D and trimming were deduced from the DNA. Of about 180,000 clones in the sample, under 90% were seen once. The V call is TRBV2, the J call TRBJ2-2; possibly TRBD1 for D (6 bases). The clonotype comes from a woman over 75 with active or convalescent COVID-19. Sequenced input: peripheral blood. Here the CDR3 reads CASSEFTGISGELFF. Here the CDR3 DNA reads TGTGCCAGCAGTGAATTTACAGGGATAAGCGGGGAGCTGTTTTTT. The variable domain in full, completed from reference TRBV2 and TRBJ2-2, reads EPEVTQTPSHQVTQMGQEVILRCVPISNHLYFYWYRQILGQKVEFLVSFYNNEISEKSEIFDDQFSVERPDGSNFTLKIRSTKLEDSAMYFCASSEFTGISGELFFGEGSRLTVL.